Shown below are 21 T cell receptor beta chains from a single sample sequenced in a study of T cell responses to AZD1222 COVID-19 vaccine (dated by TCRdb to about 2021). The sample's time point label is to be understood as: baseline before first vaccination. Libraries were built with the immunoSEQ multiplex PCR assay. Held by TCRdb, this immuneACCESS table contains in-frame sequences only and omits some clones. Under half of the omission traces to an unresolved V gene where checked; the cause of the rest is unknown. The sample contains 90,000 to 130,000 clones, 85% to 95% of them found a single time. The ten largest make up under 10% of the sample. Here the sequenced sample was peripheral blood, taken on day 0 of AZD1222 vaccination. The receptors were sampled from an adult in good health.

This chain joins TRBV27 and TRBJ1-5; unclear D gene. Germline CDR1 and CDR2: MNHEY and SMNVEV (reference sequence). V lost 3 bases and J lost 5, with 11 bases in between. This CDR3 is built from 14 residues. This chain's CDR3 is CASSFVGKDQPQHF. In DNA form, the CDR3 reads TGTGCCAGCAGTTTTGTGGGGAAAGATCAGCCCCAGCATTTT.

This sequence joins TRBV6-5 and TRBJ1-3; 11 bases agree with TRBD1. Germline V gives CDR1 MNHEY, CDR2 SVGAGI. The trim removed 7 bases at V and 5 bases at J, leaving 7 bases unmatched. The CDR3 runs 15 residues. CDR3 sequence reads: CASTTGTGGRNTIYF. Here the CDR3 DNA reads TGTGCCAGCACCACCGGGACAGGGGGAAGAAACACCATATATTTT.

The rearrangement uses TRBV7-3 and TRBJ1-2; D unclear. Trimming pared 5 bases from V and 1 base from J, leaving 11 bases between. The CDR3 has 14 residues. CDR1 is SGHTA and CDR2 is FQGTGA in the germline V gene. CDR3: CASSKSSDNYGYTF. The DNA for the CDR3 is TGTGCCAGCAGCAAAAGTTCGGATAACTATGGCTACACCTTC. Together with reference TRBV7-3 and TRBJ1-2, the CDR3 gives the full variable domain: GAGVSQTPSNKVTEKGKYVELRCDPISGHTALYWYRQSLGQGPEFLIYFQGTGAADDSGLPNDRFFAVRPEGSVSTLKIQRTERGDSAVYLCASSKSSDNYGYTFGSGTRLTVV.

The CDR3 region has the DNA TGTGCCAGCAGGCTGACAGCCTACAATGAGCAGTTCTTC. Translation gives CASRLTAYNEQFF. J is TRBJ2-1 and V is TRBV27, with TRBD1 as a possible D gene (5 bases). CDR3 length equals 13 residues. Trimming cost V 6 bases and J 2 bases, with 8 bases left between them. The germline V gene has CDR1 MNHEY and CDR2 SMNVEV (reference sequence).

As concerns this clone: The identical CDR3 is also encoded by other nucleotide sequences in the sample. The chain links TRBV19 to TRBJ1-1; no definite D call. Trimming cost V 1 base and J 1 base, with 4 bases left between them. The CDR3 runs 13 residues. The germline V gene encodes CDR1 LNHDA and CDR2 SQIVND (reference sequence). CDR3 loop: CASSIGPNTEAFF. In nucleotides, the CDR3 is TGTGCCAGTAGTATAGGACCGAACACTGAAGCTTTCTTT.

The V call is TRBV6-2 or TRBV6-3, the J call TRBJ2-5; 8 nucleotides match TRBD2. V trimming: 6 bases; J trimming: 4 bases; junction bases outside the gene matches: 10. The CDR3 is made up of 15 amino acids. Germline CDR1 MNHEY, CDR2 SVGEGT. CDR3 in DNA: TGTGCCAGCAGCAAGCCAGCGGGGGCCGCAGAGACCCAGTACTTC. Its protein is CASSKPAGAAETQYF.

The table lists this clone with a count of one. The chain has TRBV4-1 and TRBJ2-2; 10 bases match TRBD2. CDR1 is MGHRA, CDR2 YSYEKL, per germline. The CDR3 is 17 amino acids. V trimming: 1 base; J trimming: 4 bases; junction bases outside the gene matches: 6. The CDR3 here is CASSQGAGGPGTGELFF. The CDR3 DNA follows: TGCGCCAGCAGCCAAGGAGCGGGGGGGCCGGGCACCGGGGAGCTGTTTTTT.

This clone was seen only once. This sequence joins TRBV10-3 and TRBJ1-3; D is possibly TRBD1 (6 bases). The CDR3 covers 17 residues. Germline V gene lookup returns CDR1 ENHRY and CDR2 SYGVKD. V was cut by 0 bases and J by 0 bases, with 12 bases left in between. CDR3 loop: CAISESGGPNSGNTIYF. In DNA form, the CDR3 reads TGTGCCATCAGTGAGTCCGGGGGGCCGAACTCTGGAAACACCATATATTTT.

This CDR3 reads CASSPRGRLNNSPLHF. The CDR3 DNA reads as TGTGCCAGCAGCCCCCGAGGGAGGCTAAATAATTCACCCCTCCACTTT. This chain joins TRBV7-2 and TRBJ1-6; D call uncertain. Germline V gene data show CDR1 as SGHTA and CDR2 as FQGNSA. The CDR3 consists of 16 residues. With 5 bases removed from V and 5 bases from J, the gap between germline ends came to 16 bases.

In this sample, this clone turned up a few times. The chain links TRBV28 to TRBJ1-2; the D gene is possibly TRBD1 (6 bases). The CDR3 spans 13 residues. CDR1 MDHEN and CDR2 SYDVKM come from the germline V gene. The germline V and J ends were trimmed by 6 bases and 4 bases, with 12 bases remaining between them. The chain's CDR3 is CASSDRNFYGYTF. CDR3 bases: TGTGCCAGCAGCGACAGGAATTTCTATGGCTACACCTTC.

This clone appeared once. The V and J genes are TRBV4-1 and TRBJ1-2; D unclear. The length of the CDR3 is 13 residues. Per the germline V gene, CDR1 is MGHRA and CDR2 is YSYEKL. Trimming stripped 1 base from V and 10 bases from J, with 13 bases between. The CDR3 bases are TGCGCCAGCAGCCAAGGCATTTTTCAGGACTACACCTTC. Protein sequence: CASSQGIFQDYTF.

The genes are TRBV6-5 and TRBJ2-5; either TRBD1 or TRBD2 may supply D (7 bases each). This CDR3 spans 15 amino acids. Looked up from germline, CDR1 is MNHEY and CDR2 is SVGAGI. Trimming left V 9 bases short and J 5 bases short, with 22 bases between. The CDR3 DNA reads TGTGCCAGTGGGGGGGGGACAGAGCTGACGGAGACCCAGTACTTC. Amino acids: CASGGGTELTETQYF.

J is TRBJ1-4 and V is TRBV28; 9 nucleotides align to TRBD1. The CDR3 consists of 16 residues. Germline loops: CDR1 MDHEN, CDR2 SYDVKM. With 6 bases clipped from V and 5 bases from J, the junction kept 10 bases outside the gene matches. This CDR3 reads CASRPYTGTGNEKLFF. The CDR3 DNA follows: TGTGCCAGCAGACCTTACACCGGGACAGGGAATGAAAAACTGTTTTTT.

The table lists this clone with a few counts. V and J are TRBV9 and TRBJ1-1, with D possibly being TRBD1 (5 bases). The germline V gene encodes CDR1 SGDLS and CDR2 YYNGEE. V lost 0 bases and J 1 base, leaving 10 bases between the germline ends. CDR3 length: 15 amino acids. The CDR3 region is CASSVGPGRNTEAFF. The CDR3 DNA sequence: TGTGCCAGCAGCGTAGGCCCAGGGAGGAACACTGAAGCTTTCTTT.

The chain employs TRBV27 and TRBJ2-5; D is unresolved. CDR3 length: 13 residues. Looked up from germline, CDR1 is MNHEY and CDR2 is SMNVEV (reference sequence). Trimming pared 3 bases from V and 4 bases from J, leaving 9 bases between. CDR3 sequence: CASSLSLLETQYF. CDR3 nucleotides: TGTGCCAGCAGTTTGAGTCTACTAGAGACCCAGTACTTC.

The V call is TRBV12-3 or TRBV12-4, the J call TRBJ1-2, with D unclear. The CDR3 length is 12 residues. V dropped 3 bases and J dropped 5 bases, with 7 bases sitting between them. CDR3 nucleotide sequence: TGTGCCAGCAGTTTGAAGGGTTATGGCTACACCTTC. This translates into CASSLKGYGYTF.

As DNA, the CDR3 is TGTGCCAGCAGCTATCAGGGGGGGAATCAGCCCCAGCATTTT. Protein product: CASSYQGGNQPQHF. V and J are TRBV3-1 (or the pseudogene TRBV3-2) and TRBJ1-5; TRBD1 agrees at 7 bases. J gave up 4 bases and V 5 bases, and 5 bases lay outside the gene matches. Per the germline V gene, CDR1 is LGHDT and CDR2 is YNNKEL (reference sequence). This CDR3 is built from 14 residues.

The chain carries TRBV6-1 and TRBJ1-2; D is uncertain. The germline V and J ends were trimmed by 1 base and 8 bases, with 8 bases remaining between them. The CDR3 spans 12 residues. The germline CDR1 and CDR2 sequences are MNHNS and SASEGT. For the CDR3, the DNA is TGTGCCAGCAGTGAAGGGCCGAGGGGCTACACCTTC. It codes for CASSEGPRGYTF.

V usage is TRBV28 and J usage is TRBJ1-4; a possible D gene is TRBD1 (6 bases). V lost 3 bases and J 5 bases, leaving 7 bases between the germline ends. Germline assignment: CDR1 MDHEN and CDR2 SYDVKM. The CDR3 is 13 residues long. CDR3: CASSFRGNEKLFF. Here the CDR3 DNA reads TGTGCCAGCAGTTTCAGGGGAAATGAAAAACTGTTTTTT. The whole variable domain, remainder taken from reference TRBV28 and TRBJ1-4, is DVKVTQSSRYLVKRTGEKVFLECVQDMDHENMFWYRQDPGLGLRLIYFSYDVKMKEKGDIPEGYSVSREKKERFSLILESASTNQTSMYLCASSFRGNEKLFFGSGTQLSVL.

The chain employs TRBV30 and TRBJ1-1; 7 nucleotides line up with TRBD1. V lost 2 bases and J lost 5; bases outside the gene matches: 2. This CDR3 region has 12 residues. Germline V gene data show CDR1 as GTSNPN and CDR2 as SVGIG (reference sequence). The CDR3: CAWSIQGTEAFF. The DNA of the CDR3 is TGTGCCTGGAGTATACAGGGGACTGAAGCTTTCTTT.

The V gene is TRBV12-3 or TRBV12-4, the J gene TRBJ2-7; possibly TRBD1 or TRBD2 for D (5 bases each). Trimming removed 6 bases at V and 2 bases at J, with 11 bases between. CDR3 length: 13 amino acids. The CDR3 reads CASSWDGAYEQYF. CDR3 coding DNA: TGTGCCAGCAGCTGGGACGGAGCCTACGAGCAGTACTTC.